One and the same sample provided the 24 T cell receptor beta chains below, sequenced in a study of OX40 agonist ivuxolimab in advanced cancers. Method: immunoSEQ multiplex PCR; TCRdb's copy keeps in-frame clones and lacks some. Of 50,000 to 70,000 clones in the sample, over 75% were seen once. The sample in question was CD4+ or CD8+ T cells sorted from blood, obtained in a trial of the OX40 agonist ivuxolimab. The receptors were gathered from an adult with an advanced solid tumor such as melanoma, head and neck, liver or kidney cancer.

The chain combines TRBV2 with TRBJ1-2; 10 bases align to TRBD1. The CDR3 sequence is 16 residues long. Trimming cost V 0 bases and J 3 bases; bases outside gene matches: 4. CDR1 is SNHLY and CDR2 is FYNNEI in the germline V gene. This chain's CDR3 is CASSEADRGSYYGYTF. CDR3 in DNA: TGTGCCAGCAGTGAAGCGGACAGGGGGTCTTACTATGGCTACACCTTC.

V is TRBV14 and J is TRBJ2-3, with a possible D match to TRBD2 (5 bases). CDR3 length equals 16 residues. Germline CDR1 SGHDN, CDR2 FVKESK. Deletions cut 1 base from V and 0 bases from J, with 11 bases between. CDR3 protein: CASSQGRDLSTDTQYF. The CDR3, as DNA: TGTGCCAGCAGCCAAGGCCGGGATTTAAGCACAGATACGCAGTATTTT. Supplemented by reference TRBV14 and TRBJ2-3, the full variable domain reads EAGVTQFPSHSVIEKGQTVTLRCDPISGHDNLYWYRRVMGKEIKFLLHFVKESKQDESGMPNNRFLAERTGGTYSTLKVQPAELEDSGVYFCASSQGRDLSTDTQYFGPGTRLTVL.

This chain joins TRBV19 and TRBJ2-5; 8 bases line up with TRBD2. TRBJ2-7 explains the end of the DNA better; the J call may be wrong. This CDR3 is built from 14 residues. The germline CDR1 and CDR2 sequences are LNHDA and SQIVND (reference sequence). For the CDR3, the DNA is TGTGCCAGTAGTAGGGTAGCGGGATACGACGAGCAGTACTTC. As protein: CASSRVAGYDEQYF.

The V and J genes are TRBV19 and TRBJ2-5; no reliable D call. The CDR3 is 13 residues long. V lost 5 bases and J lost 5, with 12 bases in between. The germline V gene has CDR1 LNHDA and CDR2 SQIVND (reference sequence). CDR3 sequence: CASSGPWRETQYF. CDR3 nucleotide sequence: TGTGCCAGTAGTGGACCCTGGCGGGAGACCCAGTACTTC.

This chain links TRBV5-6 with TRBJ1-1, with a weak D call TRBD1 (5 bases). This CDR3 is 14 amino acids long. V shed 4 bases and J shed 6 bases, with 16 bases lying between them. Germline assignment: CDR1 SGHDT and CDR2 YYEEEE. The CDR3 is CASSPGLGFPEAFF. In DNA, the CDR3 is TGTGCCAGCAGCCCGGGACTGGGGTTCCCTGAAGCTTTCTTT.

This clone was counted at least ten times. V and J are TRBV19 and TRBJ2-2, with TRBD2 matching 7 bases. Germline-derived CDR1 and CDR2 are LNHDA and SQIVND (reference sequence). This CDR3 has 15 amino acids. With 5 bases clipped from V and 1 base from J, the junction kept 4 bases outside the gene matches. The CDR3 DNA follows: TGTGCCAGTAGTCCCCCTAGCGGGAACACCGGGGAGCTGTTTTTT. The encoded protein is CASSPPSGNTGELFF. Full variable domain (rest looked up from reference TRBV19 and TRBJ2-2): DGGITQSPKYLFRKEGQNVTLSCEQNLNHDAMYWYRQDPGQGLRLIYYSQIVNDFQKGDIAEGYSVSREKKESFPLTVTSAQKNPTAFYLCASSPPSGNTGELFFGEGSRLTVL.

This chain links TRBV21-1 with TRBJ2-4; no DNA check was done on the table's D call, TRBD1. TRBV21-1 is marked as a pseudogene. This CDR3 has 16 residues. DNA of the CDR3: TGTGCCAGCAGTTCACAGGGAACTCTAGCCAAAAACATTCAGTACTTC. Protein product: CASSSQGTLAKNIQYF.

This sequence joins TRBV2 and TRBJ2-5, with TRBD2 identical over 8 bases. V trimming: 5 bases; J trimming: 4 bases; junction bases outside the gene matches: 12. Germline CDR1 SNHLY, CDR2 FYNNEI. This CDR3 spans 16 amino acids. The CDR3 DNA reads as TGTGCCAGCAGTCATCACGGGGGGGCGGGAGCAGAGACCCAGTACTTC. Its translation is CASSHHGGAGAETQYF.

The chain uses TRBV28 and TRBJ2-7, with 9 nucleotides matching TRBD2. The CDR3 covers 15 residues. The V gene's germline CDR1 is MDHEN and CDR2 SYDVKM. The junction had 5 bases not matched to a gene; V was cut back by 5 bases and J by 0 bases. The CDR3 protein is CASSPLAGSSYEQYF. The CDR3 nucleotides read TGTGCCAGCAGTCCCCTAGCGGGAAGCTCCTACGAGCAGTACTTC.

The chain couples TRBV7-8 to TRBJ2-1, with 8 positions matching TRBD1. CDR1 is SGHVS, CDR2 FQNEAQ, per germline. This CDR3 spans 15 amino acids. After removal of 6 bases from V and 10 bases from J, the junction contained 14 bases not matched to a gene. CDR3 nucleotide sequence: TGTGCCAGCAGTGCCGGCACAGGGGGATTCGGCGAGCAGTTCTTC. Amino acid sequence: CASSAGTGGFGEQFF.

This clone was observed once. The chain recombines TRBV28 with TRBJ2-2; D is ambiguous. The V end lost 5 bases, the J end lost 0 bases, and 10 bases lay between the germline ends. The CDR3 length is 15 residues. Germline V gene sequence: CDR1 MDHEN, CDR2 SYDVKM. The CDR3 region is CASSQDYTNTGELFF. The CDR3 nucleotides read TGTGCCAGCAGTCAAGATTACACGAACACCGGGGAGCTGTTTTTT.

In this sample, this clone turned up a few times. The chain has TRBV2 and TRBJ1-5, with 7 bases lining up with TRBD1. The CDR3 contains 15 residues. With V trimmed by 5 bases and J by 3 bases, 7 bases remained unmatched. The germline V gene has CDR1 SNHLY and CDR2 FYNNEI. CDR3 coding DNA: TGTGCCAGCAGTACGGACAGGTTGCCCAATCAGCCCCAGCATTTT. Protein: CASSTDRLPNQPQHF.

The CDR3 nucleotides are TGTGCCAGTACTCCATTGGCCTTACCGGGACAGGGGGTAATGGTCGGGGAGCTGTTTTTT. This gives the protein CASTPLALPGQGVMVGELFF. The chain employs TRBV19 and TRBJ2-2; 11 nucleotides align to TRBD1. Germline-derived CDR1 and CDR2 are LNHDA and SQIVND (reference sequence). CDR3 length equals 20 residues. The V segment lost 7 bases and the J segment 7 bases; nucleotides outside the gene matches: 23. Complete variable domain (other parts from reference TRBV19 and TRBJ2-2): DGGITQSPKYLFRKEGQNVTLSCEQNLNHDAMYWYRQDPGQGLRLIYYSQIVNDFQKGDIAEGYSVSREKKESFPLTVTSAQKNPTAFYLCASTPLALPGQGVMVGELFFGEGSRLTVL.

The rearrangement links TRBV7-3 to TRBJ1-6; D may be TRBD1 (5 bases). This CDR3 is built from 15 residues. V dropped 2 bases and J dropped 10 bases, with 15 bases sitting between them. CDR1 and CDR2 from the germline V gene are SGHTA and FQGTGA. For the CDR3, the DNA is TGTGCCAGCAGCTTAGAGGGAAGGGGAGGATCACCCCTCCACTTT. This encodes CASSLEGRGGSPLHF.

Judged by abundance, this clone is medium-sized (0.01 to 0.1%). The chain is built from TRBV7-8 and TRBJ1-2; D is ambiguous. Germline CDR1 is SGHVS and CDR2 is FQNEAQ. Trimming took 4 bases from V and 4 from J, leaving 10 bases between them. The length of the CDR3 is 13 residues. The CDR3 spells CASSSLEVYGYTF. The CDR3 bases are TGTGCCAGCAGCTCCCTTGAGGTCTATGGCTACACCTTC.

Written as DNA, the CDR3 is TGTGCCAGCAGTTCATACCGGGACAGCTACGAGCAGTACGTC. This encodes CASSSYRDSYEQYV. The gene calls are TRBV28 and TRBJ2-7, with 7 bases that match TRBD1. Germline CDR1 and CDR2: MDHEN and SYDVKM. V dropped 4 bases and J dropped 3; count of bases not matched to a gene: 6. This CDR3 comprises 14 residues.

This sequence joins TRBV28 and TRBJ2-2; D is unclear. This CDR3 is 15 amino acids long. Trimming left V 7 bases short and J 0 bases short, with 12 bases between. Germline V gene sequence: CDR1 MDHEN, CDR2 SYDVKM. CDR3 sequence (DNA): TGTGCCAGCAAAACTCTAGGGTCGAACACCGGGGAGCTGTTTTTT. Encoded protein: CASKTLGSNTGELFF.

The rearrangement joins TRBV28 to TRBJ1-1; unclear D gene. V shed 5 bases and J shed 3 bases, with 7 bases lying between them. Germline values: CDR1 MDHEN, CDR2 SYDVKM. CDR3 length equals 12 residues. CDR3 protein: CASSAFDTEAFF. The CDR3 DNA sequence: TGTGCCAGCAGTGCCTTCGACACTGAAGCTTTCTTT.

The gene calls are TRBV19 and TRBJ1-4, with D possibly TRBD1 on 5 matching bases. There are 14 residues in the CDR3. The germline gives CDR1 LNHDA, CDR2 SQIVND (reference sequence). Trimming pared 1 base from V and 6 bases from J, leaving 9 bases between. CDR3 nucleotides: TGTGCCAGTAGTATAGGCGGGGGATATGAAAAACTGTTTTTT. Translated: CASSIGGGYEKLFF.

The chain has TRBV2 and TRBJ2-3; no firm D call. Trimming stripped 7 bases from V and 4 bases from J, with 12 bases between. This CDR3 is 13 amino acids long. Germline V gives CDR1 SNHLY, CDR2 FYNNEI. The DNA for the CDR3 is TGTGCCAGCAACTCCGGGTCCTCAGATACGCAGTATTTT. Its translation is CASNSGSSDTQYF.

Comment on this clone: One junction end disagrees with the germline gene, perhaps due to a read error. The rearrangement joins TRBV10-3 to TRBJ2-3, with D hard to call. Germline V gene lookup returns CDR1 ENHRY and CDR2 SYGVKD. This CDR3 comprises 9 residues. The CDR3, as DNA: TGTGTCATCCTGCATACGCAGTATTTT. It codes for CVILHTQYF.

The J gene is TRBJ1-1, the V gene TRBV7-2, with D possibly TRBD1 on 6 matching bases. Trimming took 0 bases from V and 0 from J, leaving 17 bases between them. This CDR3 is 18 amino acids long. The germline CDR1 and CDR2 sequences are SGHTA and FQGNSA. The CDR3 sequence: CASSLARYRAQLNTEAFF. In DNA, the CDR3 is TGTGCCAGCAGCTTAGCGCGGTACAGGGCACAATTGAACACTGAAGCTTTCTTT.

The chain uses TRBV30 and TRBJ1-4, with 11 bases fitting TRBD1. Trimming at V came to 0 bases and at J to 8 bases, leaving 8 bases not matched to a gene. CDR3 length: 16 amino acids. Germline V gene sequence: CDR1 GTSNPN, CDR2 SVGIG (reference sequence). This CDR3 reads CAWSVPVGTGGEKLFF. CDR3 coding DNA: TGTGCCTGGAGTGTACCAGTTGGGACAGGGGGGGAAAAACTGTTTTTT.

This rearrangement joins TRBV7-9 to TRBJ2-1; 7 positions agree with TRBD1. V was pared by 5 bases and J by 14 bases, with 9 bases of the junction left unmatched. The CDR3 spans 12 residues. Germline lookup yields CDR1 SEHNR and CDR2 FQNEAQ (reference sequence). The CDR3 region is CASSDKVGTEFF. CDR3 bases: TGTGCCAGCAGCGATAAGGTTGGGACAGAGTTCTTC.